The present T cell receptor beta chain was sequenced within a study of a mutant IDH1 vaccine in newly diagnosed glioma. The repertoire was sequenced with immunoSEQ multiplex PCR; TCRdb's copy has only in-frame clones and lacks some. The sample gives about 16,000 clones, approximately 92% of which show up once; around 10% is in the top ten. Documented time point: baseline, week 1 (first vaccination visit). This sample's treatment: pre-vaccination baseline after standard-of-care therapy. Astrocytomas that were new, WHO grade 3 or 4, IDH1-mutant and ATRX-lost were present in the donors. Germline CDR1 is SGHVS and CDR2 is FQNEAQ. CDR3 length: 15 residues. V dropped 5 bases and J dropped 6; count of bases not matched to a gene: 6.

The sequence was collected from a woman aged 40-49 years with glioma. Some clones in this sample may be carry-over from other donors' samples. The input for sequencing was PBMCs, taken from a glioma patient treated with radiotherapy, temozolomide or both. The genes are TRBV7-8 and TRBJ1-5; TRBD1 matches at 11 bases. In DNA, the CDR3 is TGTGCCAGCAGCCACCCCGGGACAGGGGGTCAGCCCCAGCATTTT. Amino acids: CASSHPGTGGQPQHF. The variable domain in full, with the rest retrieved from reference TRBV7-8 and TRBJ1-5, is GAGVSQSPRYKVAKRGQDVALRCDPISGHVSLFWYQQALGQGPEFLTYFQNEAQLDKSGLPSDRFFAERPEGSVSTLKIQRTQQEDSAVYLCASSHPGTGGQPQHFGDGTRLSIL.